Presented here are 30 T cell receptor beta chains from one specimen sequenced in a study of CD8+ T cells in alopecia areata (dated by TCRdb to 2016 to 2018). Receptor amplification or capture employed the immunoSEQ multiplex PCR assay. RNA was extracted from all samples and reverse transcribed into cDNA as template for TCR sequencing. TCRdb's version of the immuneACCESS table is confined to in-frame rearrangements and falls short of the full clone set. An unresolved V gene accounts for under half of the shortfall where checked; the remainder is of unknown origin. The table shows about 300,000 clones here, with no singletons. The ten biggest clones cover 1.2% of the sample. Pooled mouse cutaneous lymph node cells were stained for CD4, CD8alpha, NKG2D, NKG2ACE and other markers, then sorted on a BD Influx. Input material: CD4+ T cells sorted from a lymph node. The receptors were gathered from a C3H/HeJ mouse with alopecia areata. The MHC haplotype of this strain is H2-k.

This clone was detected only a few times. Any gene name here is a mouse gene name. The read falls 4 residues short of the CDR3 end, and the missing part is taken from the germline J gene. This chain connects TRBV1 to TRBJ2-4, with a possible D match to TRBD2 (5 bases). In germline, CDR1 is NSQYPW, CDR2 LRSPGD (reference sequence). This CDR3 is 13 amino acids long. The V gene lost 3 bases and the J gene lost 2 bases, with 6 bases spanning the gap. The CDR3 is CTCSAGDQNTLYF. Partial CDR3 DNA: TGCACCTGCAGTGCTGGGGATCAAAAC.

This clone was counted between two and nine times. Genes and germline come from the mouse. The observed sequence ends 4 residues before the CDR3 terminus, with the missing tail filled in from the germline J gene. The chain employs TRBV13-1 and TRBJ2-1, with 10 bases matching TRBD2. This CDR3 has 12 amino acids. From germline, CDR1 is NSHNY and CDR2 SYGAGN. This CDR3 reads CASRDWGAEQFF. The sequenced CDR3 bases are TGTGCCAGCAGGGACTGGGGGGCT.

This clone was counted a few times. Gene names follow the mouse nomenclature. The covered CDR3 bases are TGTGCTAGCAGAACACAGTATAATTCGCCC. Amino acid sequence: CASRTQYNSP. The CDR3 in its entirety is CASRTQYNSPLYF. V usage is TRBV17 and J usage is TRBJ1-6; unclear D gene. The observed sequence ends 3 residues before the CDR3 terminus, with the missing tail filled in from the germline J gene. TRBJ1-6 counts as an open reading frame of uncertain function. Germline lookup yields CDR1 MNHDT and CDR2 YYDKIL. V lost 6 bases to trimming and J lost 4 bases, with 7 bases between them. The CDR3 loop spans 13 amino acids.

This clone came up a few times. These gene names are mouse names. The CDR3 end falls 4 residues outside the read, so it is completed with the germline J gene. The chain combines TRBV13-3 with TRBJ1-1; 7 nucleotides align to TRBD1. CDR1 and CDR2 from the germline V gene are NNHDY and SYVADS. V was clipped by 4 bases and J by 0 bases; unmatched bases: 3. The CDR3 loop spans 14 amino acids. Incomplete CDR3 DNA: TGTGCCAGCAGTCGGGACAGTACAAACACA. It is translated as CASSRDSTNT. The complete CDR3 protein is CASSRDSTNTEVFF.

This clone was observed at least ten times. Gene labels here are mouse ones. Coverage ceases 3 residues before the CDR3 finishes, and the germline J gene fills in the end. Other nucleotide sequences from this sample produce the same CDR3. V gene TRBV13-1 combines with J gene TRBJ1-6, with D possibly matching TRBD1 (5 bases). TRBJ1-6 belongs to the ORF category, with a function that is uncertain. The CDR3 spans 12 residues. The V and J ends lost 3 bases and 7 bases respectively, with 5 bases between them. CDR1 NSHNY and CDR2 SYGAGN come from the germline V gene. The part of the CDR3 DNA that was read is TGTGCCAGCAGTGGGACAAATTCGCCC. Its protein product is CASSGTNSP. The whole CDR3 protein reads CASSGTNSPLYF.

This clone was seen a handful of times. Gene names are mouse gene names. The read terminates 3 residues before the CDR3 end, so the remaining end is supplied by the germline J gene. V gene TRBV31 combines with J gene TRBJ1-6; 9 nucleotides line up with TRBD1. TRBJ1-6 is designated an ORF whose function remains uncertain. Germline loops: CDR1 GKSSPN, CDR2 SITVG. The J segment lost 3 bases and the V segment lost 3 bases, leaving 0 bases of the junction unmatched. The CDR3 loop spans 14 amino acids. CDR3 residues: CAWRTGGYNSPLYF. The sequenced part of the CDR3 DNA is TGTGCCTGGAGGACAGGGGGCTATAATTCGCCC.

A word on this clone: The genes are named according to mouse. The read is 3 residues too short to cover the CDR3 end, so that end is filled in from the germline J gene. Other DNA variants within this sample encode the same CDR3. The J gene is TRBJ1-6, the V gene TRBV13-1; TRBD1 aligns across 12 bases. TRBJ1-6 is identified as an open reading frame with a role that is uncertain. V lost 2 bases to trimming and J lost 10 bases; unmatched junction nucleotides: 1. The CDR3 is 14 residues long. CDR1 and CDR2 (germline): NSHNY, SYGAGN. The sequenced CDR3 bases are TGTGCCAGCAGTGAGGGGACAGGGGGCTCGCCC. The encoded protein is CASSEGTGGSP. The whole CDR3 is CASSEGTGGSPLYF.

This clone came up a few times. Gene labels here are mouse ones. The missing CDR3 end, 4 residues past where the read stops, is filled in from the germline J gene. The V call is TRBV13-2, the J call TRBJ2-7; the match to TRBD2 covers 9 bases. The CDR3 totals 12 residues. The germline V gene encodes CDR1 NNHNN and CDR2 SYGAGS (reference sequence). Losses at the gene ends were 7 bases for V and 2 bases for J; bases not matched to a gene: 1. The CDR3: CASSGGAYEQYF. CDR3 DNA, as far as it was read: TGTGCCAGCTCTGGGGGGGCCTAT.

Worth noting for this clone: Germline and genes: mouse. The CDR3 loop is CASRPDREKYNSPLYF. CDR3 bases read: TGTGCCAGCAGACCGGACAGGGAAAAATATAATTCGCCC. The chain links TRBV19 to TRBJ1-6, with 8 bases lining up with TRBD1. The CDR3 is cut off 3 residues early in the read; its end comes from the germline J gene. TRBJ1-6 is an ORF, with its function uncertain. Per germline, CDR1 FNHDT and CDR2 SITEND (reference sequence). The CDR3 extends over 16 amino acids. The V and J ends lost 5 bases and 4 bases, in that order; junction bases with no gene match: 8.

Of note for this clone: These gene names are mouse names. The read ends 4 residues shy of where the CDR3 ends; the end is completed using the germline J gene. V gene TRBV1 combines with J gene TRBJ2-2; 13 bases match TRBD2. Germline trimming cut 3 bases from V and 4 bases from J; bases unmatched to any gene: 5. In germline, CDR1 is NSQYPW, CDR2 LRSPGD (reference sequence). The CDR3 totals 17 residues. The part of the CDR3 DNA that was read is TGCACCTGCAGTGCGGACTGGGGGGGCGTTGGCACCGGG. Translation: CTCSADWGGVGTG. The entire CDR3 sequence reads CTCSADWGGVGTGQLYF.

This clone was seen many times. Each gene name is a mouse one. From the germline J gene comes the end of the CDR3, since the read stops 4 residues before it. Different DNA sequences within this sample yield the same CDR3. The J gene is TRBJ2-5, the V gene TRBV1, with TRBD2 identical over 11 bases. V trimming: 4 bases; J trimming: 3 bases; junction bases outside the gene matches: 0. CDR3 size: 14 residues. CDR1 NSQYPW and CDR2 LRSPGD come from the germline V gene (reference sequence). The covered CDR3 bases are TGCACCTGCAGTGGGGACTGGGGGCAAGAC. Amino acid sequence: CTCSGDWGQD. The CDR3, in full, reads CTCSGDWGQDTQYF.

A word on this clone: Germline and genes: mouse. Read data end 4 residues before the CDR3 end; the end is taken from the germline J gene. The chain joins TRBV19 to TRBJ2-7; possible D gene TRBD1, 6 bases. The CDR3 runs to 14 residues. Trimming took 4 bases from V and 0 from J, leaving 11 bases between them. In germline, CDR1 is FNHDT, CDR2 SITEND (reference sequence). The part of the CDR3 DNA that was read is TGTGCCAGCAGTCCGAGGGACAACTCCTAT. Encoded protein: CASSPRDNSY. The complete CDR3 protein is CASSPRDNSYEQYF.

Of note for this clone: Gene names and germline refer to mouse. Sequencing ends 4 residues short of the CDR3 end; the germline J gene provides the rest. This same CDR3 is encoded by further DNA sequences in the sample. V is TRBV19 and J is TRBJ2-5, with a weak D call TRBD1 (5 bases). Germline V gives CDR1 FNHDT, CDR2 SITEND (reference sequence). The CDR3 is 13 amino acids. The DNA read from the CDR3 is TGTGCCAGCAGTACGAGGGGAAGGGAC. This sequence encodes CASSTRGRD. The CDR3 reads in full as CASSTRGRDTQYF.

The sample holds a few counts of this clone. The genes are named according to mouse. Read sequence stops 4 residues before the CDR3 end, and the germline J gene provides the missing end. The V and J genes are TRBV5 and TRBJ2-5, with 9 bases lining up with TRBD2. The CDR3 consists of 16 residues. The V gene's germline CDR1 is LGHNA and CDR2 YNLKQL (reference sequence). The part of the CDR3 DNA that was read is TGTGCCAGCAGCTCTCGACTGGGGGCAGGGAGGGAC. This codes for CASSSRLGAGRD. The complete CDR3 protein is CASSSRLGAGRDTQYF.

As regards this clone: Genes here carry mouse names. Read coverage stops 3 residues before the CDR3 terminus; the germline J gene supplies the remainder. The chain joins TRBV19 to TRBJ1-6; D is possibly TRBD1 (6 bases). TRBJ1-6 is marked as an open reading frame, function uncertain. CDR3 length: 17 residues. Germline V gene lookup returns CDR1 FNHDT and CDR2 SITEND (reference sequence). V was trimmed by 0 bases and J by 3 bases, leaving 13 bases between them. Incomplete CDR3 DNA: TGTGCCAGCAGTATAGCCAGGGGAGGAAACTATAATTCGCCC. It codes for CASSIARGGNYNSP. The entire CDR3 protein is CASSIARGGNYNSPLYF.

This clone occurred a few times. Any gene name here is a mouse gene name. The sequenced fragment ends 4 residues before the CDR3 boundary, so the rest is inferred from the germline J gene. The J gene is TRBJ2-1, the V gene TRBV1, with D tentatively TRBD1 (6 bases). V was pared by 4 bases and J by 6 bases, with 10 bases between. This CDR3 comprises 13 residues. Germline-derived CDR1 and CDR2 are NSQYPW and LRSPGD (reference sequence). The CDR3 sequence: CTCSGRGFAEQFF. The sequenced CDR3 bases are TGCACCTGCAGTGGCAGGGGTTTTGCT.

This clone has just a few counts. Here the gene names and germline are mouse. The read halts 4 residues ahead of the CDR3 end, with the missing end drawn from the germline J gene. The chain joins TRBV13-3 to TRBJ2-2, with 8 bases aligning to TRBD1. This CDR3 region has 14 residues. Germline loops: CDR1 NNHDY, CDR2 SYVADS. The ends lost 1 base at V and 6 bases at J; junction bases unmatched: 2. The DNA read from the CDR3 is TGTGCCAGCAGTGATCCCAGGGGGCCCGGG. It encodes CASSDPRGPG. The entire CDR3 protein reads CASSDPRGPGQLYF.

Of note for this clone: Gene labels here are mouse ones. With the read ending 4 residues before the CDR3 end, the germline J gene is used to fill in that end. The V gene is TRBV13-2, the J gene TRBJ2-5, with 7 bases lining up with TRBD2. This CDR3 has 15 residues. Per germline, CDR1 NNHNN and CDR2 SYGAGS (reference sequence). Trimming cost V 3 bases and J 1 base; bases outside gene matches: 5. The CDR3 loop is CASGATGTDQDTQYF. CDR3 bases read: TGTGCCAGCGGTGCCACCGGGACTGACCAAGAC.

This clone was counted a few times. Germline and genes: mouse. Sequencing ends 4 residues short of the CDR3 end; the germline J gene provides the rest. V is TRBV17 and J is TRBJ2-7; 7 nucleotides match TRBD2. This CDR3 is built from 14 residues. Germline CDR1 and CDR2: MNHDT and YYDKIL. With V trimmed by 4 bases and J by 3 bases, 6 bases remained unmatched. The DNA read from the CDR3 is TGTGCTAGCAGTATTCTGGGGGAGGGCTAT. Translation: CASSILGEGY. The whole CDR3 region reads CASSILGEGYEQYF. Full variable domain (remainder filled in from reference TRBV17 and TRBJ2-7): DTTVKQNPRYKLARVGKPVNLICSQTMNHDTMYWYQKKPNQAPKLLLFYYDKILNREADTFEKFQSSRPNNSFCSLYIGSAGLEYSAMYLCASSILGEGYEQYFGPGTRLTVL.

This clone has only a few counts. The gene names here belong to mouse. Coverage ceases 4 residues before the CDR3 finishes, and the germline J gene fills in the end. The same CDR3 also results from other DNA sequences found in this sample. The chain is built from TRBV19 and TRBJ2-1; TRBD2 aligns across 9 bases. The junction had 2 bases not matched to a gene; V was cut back by 4 bases and J by 0 bases. Germline assignment: CDR1 FNHDT and CDR2 SITEND (reference sequence). The CDR3 runs to 15 residues. The CDR3 loop is CASSPGLGNYAEQFF. CDR3 DNA (partial): TGTGCCAGCAGTCCGGGACTGGGTAACTATGCT.

This clone was detected a few times. The listed genes are named as in mouse. The read terminates 4 residues before the CDR3 end, so the remaining end is supplied by the germline J gene. Other DNA variants within this sample encode the same CDR3. This chain joins TRBV19 and TRBJ1-1; D is possibly TRBD1 (6 bases). Between the trimmed V and J ends, which lost 0 bases and 1 base, there was a span of 7 bases. CDR1 and CDR2 from the germline V gene are FNHDT and SITEND (reference sequence). The CDR3 covers 14 residues. This CDR3 is CASSIGGANTEVFF. The sequenced CDR3 bases are TGTGCCAGCAGTATAGGGGGGGCGAACACA.

This clone was recorded a few times. Gene and germline names: mouse. The DNA ends 3 residues before the CDR3 does, and the rest of the CDR3 is filled in from the germline J gene. The chain recombines TRBV13-2 with TRBJ1-6; 9 bases align to TRBD1. TRBJ1-6 is an ORF for which the function is uncertain. The CDR3 is 13 amino acids. Germline-derived CDR1 and CDR2 are NNHNN and SYGAGS (reference sequence). CDR3 sequence reads: CASGDYTGGPLYF. The DNA read from the CDR3 is TGTGCCAGCGGTGATTACACAGGGGGCCCC.

Details on this clone: Gene labels here are mouse ones. The CDR3 extends 4 residues past the end of the read, so its final part is completed from the germline J gene. The same CDR3 can be traced to other DNA sequences in this sample. The chain links TRBV5 to TRBJ2-7, with 8 nucleotides matching TRBD2. Looked up from germline, CDR1 is LGHNA and CDR2 is YNLKQL (reference sequence). The length of the CDR3 is 13 residues. The CDR3 bases that were read are TGTGCCAGCAGCCAAGACTGGGGGGAT. Protein: CASSQDWGD. The whole CDR3 region reads CASSQDWGDEQYF.

This clone has only a few counts. Germline and genes: mouse. Sequencing ends 4 residues short of the CDR3 end; the germline J gene provides the rest. V is TRBV14 and J is TRBJ2-7, with 14 bases aligning to TRBD2. This CDR3 spans 16 amino acids. Germline CDR1 SGHDT, CDR2 FRDEAV. CDR3 sequence reads: CASSPGLGGRRYEQYF. The covered CDR3 bases are TGTGCCAGCAGCCCGGGACTGGGGGGGCGAAGGTAT.

There are a few counts of this clone. The gene names here belong to mouse. The read ends 4 residues early relative to the CDR3; the germline J gene fills the gap. V is TRBV19 and J is TRBJ2-1; 11 bases agree with TRBD2. The J segment lost 0 bases and the V segment lost 4 bases, leaving 3 bases of the junction unmatched. CDR1 and CDR2 from the germline V gene are FNHDT and SITEND (reference sequence). This CDR3 spans 16 amino acids. CDR3 sequence reads: CASSELGGLNYAEQFF. The CDR3 DNA, read in part, is TGTGCCAGCAGTGAACTGGGGGGGCTTAACTATGCT. The full variable domain, with the rest looked up from reference TRBV19 and TRBJ2-1, is GGIITQTPKFLIGQEGQKLTLKCQQNFNHDTMYWYRQDSGKGLRLIYYSITENDLQKGDLSEGYDASREKKSSFSLTVTSAQKNEMAVFLCASSELGGLNYAEQFFGPGTRLTVL.

This clone was picked up many times. The genes are named according to mouse. The CDR3 end is not reached by the read, which stops 4 residues before it; the germline J gene fills it in. The chain carries TRBV17 and TRBJ2-1; TRBD2 aligns across 9 bases. Looked up from germline, CDR1 is MNHDT and CDR2 is YYDKIL. CDR3 length equals 14 residues. J lost 4 bases, V lost 5 bases, and 3 bases had no gene match. This CDR3 is CASSPGTGYAEQFF. The covered CDR3 bases are TGTGCTAGCAGTCCCGGGACTGGGTATGCT.

There are a few counts of this clone. Gene names are mouse gene names. The read ends 4 residues before the CDR3 terminus; that terminus is restored from the germline J gene. The chain carries TRBV12-1 and TRBJ2-1, with TRBD1 matching over 8 bases. V was clipped by 1 base and J by 0 bases; unmatched bases: 7. The CDR3 sequence is 17 residues long. Per germline, CDR1 SGHSN and CDR2 HYEKVE. The CDR3 DNA, read in part, is TGTGCCAGCTCTCTTTCAGGGGGCGGGACTAACTATGCT. It specifies CASSLSGGGTNYA. The whole CDR3 protein reads CASSLSGGGTNYAEQFF. The variable domain in full, completed from reference TRBV12-1 and TRBJ2-1, reads DSGVVQSPRHIIKEKGGRSVLTCIPISGHSNVVWYQQTLGKELKFLIQHYEKVERDKGFLPSRFSVQQFDDYHSEMNMSALELEDSAMYFCASSLSGGGTNYAEQFFGPGTRLTVL.

The table lists this clone with many counts. Genes and germline are mouse. The read ends 4 residues before the CDR3 terminus; that terminus is restored from the germline J gene. The gene calls are TRBV5 and TRBJ2-4; no clear D gene. The CDR3 sequence is 14 residues long. CDR1 is LGHNA, CDR2 YNLKQL, per germline (reference sequence). Trimming cost V 0 bases and J 0 bases, with 4 bases left between them. CDR3 loop: CASSQDSSQNTLYF. The CDR3 bases that were read are TGTGCCAGCAGCCAAGACAGTAGTCAAAAC.

This clone occurred a few times. The genes and germline here are from mouse. The read ends 3 residues early relative to the CDR3; the germline J gene fills the gap. Other DNA variants within this sample encode the same CDR3. The rearrangement joins TRBV19 to TRBJ1-6, with TRBD1 identical over 9 bases. TRBJ1-6 is annotated as an ORF whose role is uncertain. V lost 4 bases, J lost 4 bases, and 3 bases stayed unmatched. Germline values: CDR1 FNHDT, CDR2 SITEND (reference sequence). The CDR3 has 15 amino acids. Incomplete CDR3 DNA: TGTGCCAGCAGTTTAGACAGGGGGTATAATTCGCCC. Its translation: CASSLDRGYNSP. The entire CDR3 protein reads CASSLDRGYNSPLYF.

This clone was found a few times. Genes and germline come from the mouse. From the germline J gene comes the end of the CDR3, since the read stops 4 residues before it. In the same sample, other DNA sequences code for this CDR3. The genes are TRBV19 and TRBJ2-3; 8 positions agree with TRBD1. Germline CDR1 and CDR2: FNHDT and SITEND (reference sequence). After removal of 5 bases from V and 0 bases from J, the junction contained 5 bases not matched to a gene. The CDR3 sequence is 15 residues long. The CDR3 protein is CASSIQGGSAETLYF. The sequenced CDR3 bases are TGTGCCAGCAGCATACAGGGGGGAAGTGCAGAA.